The 21 T cell receptor beta chains listed next were all sequenced from one sample in a study of T cell repertoires in cytomegalovirus infection. TCRdb ran MiXCR on the reads and lists one entry per CDR3 protein. The top ten clones hold 25% to 30% of a sample with around 170,000 distinct CDR3 sequences, roughly 14% of them seen once. Sequenced: PBMCs. Every receptor here comes from a human donor in good health (CMV status not recorded). Some clones in this sample may be carry-over from other donors' samples.

This clonotype was seen more than once but under ten times. The chain couples TRBV3-1 to TRBJ2-2; D ambiguous. V was shortened by 1 base and J by 2 bases, with 8 bases between the two germline ends. Germline V lookup: CDR1 LGHDT, CDR2 YNNKEL (reference sequence). The CDR3 runs to 15 residues. CDR3 nucleotide sequence: TGTGCCAGCAGCCAAGCCAGCAGAAACACCGGGGAGCTGTTTTTT. Translated, it gives CASSQASRNTGELFF.

This clonotype has a count of ten or more. The V gene is TRBV7-2, the J gene TRBJ2-3; tentative D call: TRBD2 (6 bases). Trimming removed 4 bases from V and 6 bases from J, with 20 bases in between. Germline CDR1 SGHTA, CDR2 FQGNSA. CDR3 length equals 16 residues. CDR3 nucleotides: TGTGCCAGCAGCTCCTTCTGGACTAATCCCACCGATACGCAGTATTTT. This sequence encodes CASSSFWTNPTDTQYF.

This clonotype was picked up many times. V is TRBV7-8 and J is TRBJ2-2; D is undetermined. CDR3 size: 16 residues. Deletions cut 5 bases from V and 6 bases from J, with 19 bases between. Per the germline V gene, CDR1 is SGHVS and CDR2 is FQNEAQ. CDR3 sequence (DNA): TGTGCCAGCAGCCCCTTACGTTGGGTCGGGCCCGGGGAGCTGTTTTTT. It encodes CASSPLRWVGPGELFF. The whole variable domain, remainder taken from reference TRBV7-8 and TRBJ2-2, is GAGVSQSPRYKVAKRGQDVALRCDPISGHVSLFWYQQALGQGPEFLTYFQNEAQLDKSGLPSDRFFAERPEGSVSTLKIQRTQQEDSAVYLCASSPLRWVGPGELFFGEGSRLTVL.

This clonotype occurred many times. The genes are TRBV7-2 and TRBJ2-3; weak D call: TRBD1 (6 bases). V lost 2 bases and J 4 bases, leaving 13 bases between the germline ends. The CDR3 sequence is 15 residues long. Looked up from germline, CDR1 is SGHTA and CDR2 is FQGNSA. The CDR3 coding sequence is TGTGCCAGCAGCTTAAGGGGGAGCAGCTCAGATACGCAGTATTTT. Protein sequence: CASSLRGSSSDTQYF.

This clonotype occurred a few times. This chain joins TRBV12-3 or TRBV12-4 and TRBJ1-5; D ambiguous. V lost 1 base, J lost 0 bases, and 7 bases lay in between. This CDR3 comprises 15 residues. The CDR3 DNA sequence: TGTGCCAGCAGTTTAGGTCCTAATAGCAATCAGCCCCAGCATTTT. Translated: CASSLGPNSNQPQHF.

The chain employs TRBV3-1 and TRBJ2-3; 9 nucleotides agree with TRBD2. The CDR3 length is 16 residues. CDR1 is LGHDT and CDR2 is YNNKEL in the germline V gene (reference sequence). V gave up 4 bases and J gave up 5 bases; unmatched junction bases: 10. The CDR3 DNA is TGTGCCAGCAGCCGCTCGGGCGGGGGGGCAAAAGATACGCAGTATTTT. Translated, it gives CASSRSGGGAKDTQYF.

This chain links TRBV5-6 with TRBJ2-7, with D tentatively TRBD1 or TRBD2 (6 bases each). V was cut by 1 base and J by 3 bases, with 14 bases left in between. CDR1 is SGHDT, CDR2 YYEEEE, per germline. This CDR3 is built from 15 residues. The DNA for the CDR3 is TGTGCCAGCAGCTTGCCCGGGGGCTTTCACTACGAGCAGTACTTC. Protein: CASSLPGGFHYEQYF.

This clonotype was found many times. This chain links TRBV7-2 with TRBJ1-1; no definite D call. Germline loops: CDR1 SGHTA, CDR2 FQGNSA. V lost 1 base and J 3 bases, leaving 3 bases between the germline ends. The CDR3 consists of 12 residues. The CDR3 loop reads CASSLDYTEAFF. DNA of the CDR3: TGTGCCAGCAGCTTAGACTACACTGAAGCTTTCTTT.

The table lists this clonotype with many counts. DNA for the CDR3: TGTGCCAGCACCACGACTCAGAAACTTTACAATGAGCAGTTCTTC. Encoded protein: CASTTTQKLYNEQFF. V usage is TRBV7-9 and J usage is TRBJ2-1; D is unresolved. V lost 7 bases, J lost 4 bases, and 17 bases lay in between. CDR1 SEHNR and CDR2 FQNEAQ come from the germline V gene (reference sequence). The CDR3 consists of 15 residues.

There are many counts of this clonotype. V is TRBV7-2 and J is TRBJ2-1, with D possibly called TRBD1 or TRBD2 (5 bases each). The CDR3 covers 14 residues. Germline CDR1 is SGHTA and CDR2 is FQGNSA. Trimming removed 11 bases at V and 7 bases at J, with 21 bases between. The CDR3 coding sequence is TGTGCCTCCCTTTTGACAGCCGGGGTAAATGAGCAGTTCTTC. Its protein product is CASLLTAGVNEQFF.

This clonotype was detected ten times or more. The rearrangement joins TRBV27 to TRBJ1-5; D may be TRBD1 (6 bases). The CDR3 extends over 17 amino acids. Germline V lookup: CDR1 MNHEY, CDR2 SMNVEV (reference sequence). The V gene lost 7 bases and the J gene lost 2 bases, with 21 bases spanning the gap. The CDR3: CASKKLQGEWGNQPQHF. Written as DNA, the CDR3 is TGTGCCAGCAAGAAACTACAGGGAGAATGGGGCAATCAGCCCCAGCATTTT.

This rearrangement joins TRBV5-1 to TRBJ2-1; D is perhaps TRBD2 (5 bases). The CDR3 spans 17 residues. V gave up 2 bases and J gave up 7 bases, with 22 bases separating them. Per the germline V gene, CDR1 is SGHRS and CDR2 is YFSETQ. The CDR3 protein is CASSFPGRGKAGNEQFF. The CDR3 DNA follows: TGCGCCAGCAGCTTTCCCGGGCGAGGGAAGGCCGGGAATGAGCAGTTCTTC.

This clonotype was counted between two and nine times. This may be a read error: a much more frequent sequence differs by one nucleotide. The rearrangement uses TRBV14 and TRBJ1-1; 8 bases match TRBD1. In germline, CDR1 is SGHDN, CDR2 FVKESK. V lost 3 bases and J lost 0; bases outside the gene matches: 3. This CDR3 comprises 15 residues. CDR3 sequence: CASSHRTGMNTEAFF. The CDR3 DNA is TGTGCCAGCAGCCACCGGACAGGGATGAACACTGAAGCTTTCTTT.

In this sample, this clonotype turned up many times. The chain links TRBV12-3 or TRBV12-4 to TRBJ2-2; D is possibly TRBD1 (5 bases). CDR3 size: 12 residues. V was clipped by 7 bases and J by 3 bases, with 6 bases between them. CDR3 DNA: TGTGCCAGCACCAGGGACACCGGGGAGCTGTTTTTT. Translation gives CASTRDTGELFF.

The table lists this clonotype with many counts. The chain uses TRBV7-8 and TRBJ2-1, with 14 bases that match TRBD2. J gave up 7 bases and V 4 bases, and 12 bases lay outside the gene matches. The CDR3 contains 18 residues. Germline CDR1 reads SGHVS; CDR2 reads FQNEAQ. In nucleotides, the CDR3 is TGTGCCAGCAGCTCTCTCCCAGGGACTAGCGGGAGTAGTAATGAGCAGTTCTTC. Translation gives CASSSLPGTSGSSNEQFF.

This clonotype was detected ten times or more. V and J are TRBV6-1 and TRBJ1-1, with 10 bases fitting TRBD1. Per germline, CDR1 MNHNS and CDR2 SASEGT. CDR3 length: 15 amino acids. With 5 bases clipped from V and 8 bases from J, the junction kept 11 bases outside the gene matches. As DNA, the CDR3 is TGTGCCAGCAGTCCGGGACAGGGGTTCTCAGGAGAAGCTTTCTTT. Its translation: CASSPGQGFSGEAFF.

The chain carries TRBV12-3 or TRBV12-4 and TRBJ2-1; maybe TRBD2 (5 bases). The CDR3 runs to 14 residues. Trimming removed 3 bases at V and 7 bases at J, with 13 bases between. CDR3 DNA sequence: TGTGCCAGCAGTTTGAGAGTTCCGGGGAATGAGCAGTTCTTC. This encodes CASSLRVPGNEQFF.

This clonotype was counted a few times. The chain has TRBV2 and TRBJ1-5; D might be TRBD1 (5 bases). The CDR3 consists of 16 residues. The V end lost 6 bases, the J end lost 2 bases, and 17 bases lay between the germline ends. Germline V gene lookup returns CDR1 SNHLY and CDR2 FYNNEI. The CDR3 protein is CASRDPGRRGNQPQHF. DNA of the CDR3: TGTGCCAGCAGAGATCCGGGACGCAGGGGCAATCAGCCCCAGCATTTT.

This clonotype has at least ten counts. The rearrangement joins TRBV28 to TRBJ2-3; 15 bases agree with TRBD2. This CDR3 has 17 residues. The V gene end was trimmed by 5 bases and the J gene end by 4 bases; junction bases not matched to a gene: 7. The V gene's germline CDR1 is MDHEN and CDR2 SYDVKM. CDR3 sequence reads: CASSRGLAGGVPDTQYF. The CDR3 DNA follows: TGTGCCAGCAGTAGAGGACTAGCGGGAGGGGTTCCAGATACGCAGTATTTT.

This clonotype was seen only a few times. The rearrangement joins TRBV12-3 or TRBV12-4 to TRBJ2-1; 9 bases map to TRBD1. V gave up 5 bases and J gave up 3 bases; unmatched junction bases: 5. CDR3 length equals 15 residues. The CDR3 here is CASSPDRGFYNEQFF. CDR3 in DNA: TGTGCCAGCAGTCCCGACAGGGGGTTCTACAATGAGCAGTTCTTC.

This clonotype has a count of ten or more. CDR3 sequence: CATSRGGSGRLDTQYF. CDR3 in DNA: TGTGCCACCAGCAGAGGCGGTAGCGGGAGATTAGATACGCAGTATTTT. The chain combines TRBV15 with TRBJ2-3; 9 nucleotides line up with TRBD2. J gave up 5 bases and V 1 base, and 7 bases lay outside the gene matches. The CDR3 runs 16 residues. The germline V gene encodes CDR1 LNHNV and CDR2 YYDKDF (reference sequence).